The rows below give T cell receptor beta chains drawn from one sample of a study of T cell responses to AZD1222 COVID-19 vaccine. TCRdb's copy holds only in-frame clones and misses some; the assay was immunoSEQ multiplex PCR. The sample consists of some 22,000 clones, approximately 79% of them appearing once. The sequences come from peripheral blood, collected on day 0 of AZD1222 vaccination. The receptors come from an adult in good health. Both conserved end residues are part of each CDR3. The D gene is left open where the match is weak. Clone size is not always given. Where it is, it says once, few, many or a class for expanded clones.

CDR3: CASSPQPAPNEQFF; DNA: TGTGCCAGCTCACCACAACCAGCGCCAAATGAGCAGTTCTTC; V: TRBV18; D: NA; length: 14; size: NA; J: TRBJ2-1
CDR3: CATSRDLVGNTGELFF; DNA: TGTGCCACCAGCAGAGATCTAGTCGGGAACACCGGGGAGCTGTTTTTT; V: TRBV15; D: NA; length: 16; size: NA; J: TRBJ2-2
CDR3: CASALRGDRVAGELFF; DNA: TGTGCCAGCGCCCTCAGGGGGGACAGGGTGGCCGGGGAGCTGTTTTTT; V: TRBV2; D: TRBD1; length: 16; size: NA; J: TRBJ2-2
CDR3: CASSYSGFMGQPEAFF; DNA: TGTGCCAGCAGTTACTCGGGCTTCATGGGGCAGCCTGAAGCTTTCTTT; V: TRBV6-5; D: NA; length: 16; size: NA; J: TRBJ1-1
CDR3: CASTPIRGLSGANVLTF; DNA: TGTGCCAGTACCCCAATACGAGGACTCTCTGGGGCCAACGTCCTGACTTTC; V: TRBV19; D: NA; length: 17; size: NA; J: TRBJ2-6
CDR3: CASSRRPTGSTDTQYF; DNA: TGTGCCAGCAGCCGTAGGCCTACAGGGTCCACAGATACGCAGTATTTT; V: TRBV5-6; D: NA; length: 16; size: NA; J: TRBJ2-3
CDR3: CASSSPRQGSDEQYF; DNA: TGTGCCAGCAGCTCTCCTCGACAGGGCTCCGACGAGCAGTACTTC; V: TRBV5-4; D: TRBD1; length: 15; size: NA; J: TRBJ2-7
CDR3: CASSHKRGLEGARRTDTQYF; DNA: TGCGCCAGCAGCCATAAGAGGGGGTTGGAGGGTGCCCGCCGCACAGATACGCAGTATTTT; V: TRBV4-1; D: NA; length: 20; size: NA; J: TRBJ2-3
CDR3: CASSFWDRPYSNQPQHF; DNA: TGTGCCAGCAGCTTCTGGGACAGACCTTATAGCAATCAGCCCCAGCATTTT; V: TRBV7-3; D: TRBD1; length: 17; size: NA; J: TRBJ1-5
CDR3: CASSPGAGVMADTQYF; DNA: TGTGCCAGCAGCCCTGGGGCGGGAGTGATGGCAGATACGCAGTATTTT; V: TRBV7-3; D: TRBD2; length: 16; size: NA; J: TRBJ2-3
CDR3: CSVASGLNNEQFF; DNA: TGCAGCGTTGCTAGCGGACTAAACAATGAGCAGTTCTTC; V: TRBV29-1; D: TRBD2; length: 13; size: once; J: TRBJ2-1
CDR3: CASSLMTSGITGELFF; DNA: TGCGCCAGCAGCTTAATGACTAGCGGAATCACCGGGGAGCTGTTTTTT; V: TRBV5-1; D: TRBD2; length: 16; size: NA; J: TRBJ2-2
CDR3: CASSDIMDRFNEKLFF; DNA: TGTGCCAGCAGTGACATAATGGACAGGTTTAATGAAAAACTGTTTTTT; V: TRBV25-1; D: TRBD1; length: 16; size: NA; J: TRBJ1-4
CDR3: CAIRATGGSDEQYF; DNA: TGTGCCATCAGGGCGACAGGGGGTTCGGACGAGCAGTACTTC; V: TRBV10-3; D: TRBD1; length: 14; size: NA; J: TRBJ2-7
CDR3: CASRLGYSSYEQYF; DNA: TGTGCCAGCAGGCTCGGATACAGCTCCTACGAGCAGTACTTC; V: TRBV11-2; D: NA; length: 14; size: NA; J: TRBJ2-7
CDR3: CASRTGQGGTEAFF; DNA: TGTGCCAGCAGGACAGGACAGGGGGGGACTGAAGCTTTCTTT; V: TRBV7-9; D: TRBD1; length: 14; size: NA; J: TRBJ1-1
CDR3: CASSRTALEAYEQYF; DNA: TGTGCCAGCAGTCGGACAGCCCTAGAAGCCTACGAGCAGTACTTC; V: TRBV27; D: NA; length: 15; size: few; J: TRBJ2-7
CDR3: CASGLVQGKADTIYF; DNA: TGTGCCAGCGGCTTAGTGCAGGGGAAGGCCGACACCATATATTTT; V: TRBV7-9; D: NA; length: 15; size: NA; J: TRBJ1-3
CDR3: CASSLGQAAAGSPLHF; DNA: TGTGCCAGCAGCCTAGGACAGGCCGCCGCAGGATCACCCCTCCACTTT; V: TRBV7-9; D: TRBD1; length: 16; size: NA; J: TRBJ1-6
CDR3: CASSRDSLSYEQYF; DNA: TGTGCCAGTAGTAGGGACAGCCTCTCCTACGAGCAGTACTTC; V: TRBV19; D: TRBD1; length: 14; size: NA; J: TRBJ2-7
CDR3: CASSNLNQPQHF; DNA: TGTGCCAGCAGTAACCTAAATCAGCCCCAGCATTTT; V: TRBV6-5; D: NA; length: 12; size: NA; J: TRBJ1-5
CDR3: CASAKGTGNPGELFF; DNA: TGTGCCAGTGCAAAGGGGACAGGGAATCCCGGGGAGCTGTTTTTT; V: TRBV19; D: TRBD1; length: 15; size: few; J: TRBJ2-2
CDR3: CASRRGPSGASETQYF; DNA: TGTGCCAGCCGCAGGGGGCCTAGCGGGGCTAGCGAGACCCAGTACTTC; V: TRBV4-2; D: NA; length: 16; size: NA; J: TRBJ2-5
CDR3: CASGPSRDRNQPQHF; DNA: TGTGCCAGCGGCCCTTCCCGGGACAGAAATCAGCCCCAGCATTTT; V: TRBV7-9; D: TRBD1; length: 15; size: few; J: TRBJ1-5
CDR3: CSVDGGGPAGPYNEQFF; DNA: TGCAGCGTTGATGGTGGTGGGCCTGCGGGACCCTACAATGAGCAGTTCTTC; V: TRBV29-1; D: NA; length: 17; size: once; J: TRBJ2-1